These T cell receptor beta chains were read from a single sample in a study of blood T cell repertoires in COVID-19. Assay: immunoSEQ multiplex PCR; the TCRdb copy retains only in-frame clones and omits some. The data hold hundreds of thousands of clones, with 85% to 90% observed a single time. The sample comprised PBMCs or T cells enriched from blood (not recorded which). These receptors were taken from a man aged 45-65 years who had been exposed to COVID-19. Each CDR3 is given without its conserved first and last residue.

TRBJ2-2 TRBV7-2 14 ASSSAGGLRTGELF
TRBJ1-2 TRBV2 13 ASSEAVRGGYGYT
TRBJ1-1 TRBV21-1 15 ASSKGGREGRNTEAF
TRBJ1-2 TRBV5-1 11 ASSWDRAGGYT
TRBJ1-2 TRBV6-5 11 ASRKQGFYGYT
TRBJ1-2 TRBV28 13 ASSSVPGFISGYT
TRBJ2-5 TRBV2 13 ASRRGTSGGETQY
TRBJ2-7 TRBV13 16 ASSPRGWGTSGAYEQY
TRBJ1-2 TRBV29-1 10 SAWDRGYGYT
TRBJ1-1 TRBV12-3/TRBV12-4 10 ASSLHHTEAF
TRBJ1-5 TRBV28 16 ASPPGQGAKSFNQPQH
TRBJ1-2 TRBV7-9 13 ASSLVGSGVEGYT
TRBJ1-4 TRBV5-4 14 ASSPRSGQGGEKLF
TRBJ1-2 TRBV9 13 ASSAGTGGPYGYT
TRBJ1-4 TRBV20-1 10 SASNRAGSVF
TRBJ2-7 TRBV6-5 14 ASSYDRSLAAYEQY
TRBJ1-5 TRBV9 13 ASSVGVYSNQPQH
TRBJ1-2 TRBV5-1 11 ASSLQGTHGYT
TRBJ2-1 TRBV25-1 14 ASSYTTTSAANEQF
TRBJ2-1 TRBV11-3 13 ASSLRAGELNEQF
TRBJ2-2 TRBV19 17 ASSRTGVGAGKVAGELF
TRBJ1-2 TRBV12-3/TRBV12-4 11 ASSLQGALGYT
TRBJ1-4 TRBV15 13 ATSRDRDSNEKLF
TRBJ2-1 TRBV27 15 ASSLLLSSGAGNEQF
TRBJ1-5 TRBV2 12 ASDTGADSQPQH
TRBJ1-6 TRBV4-2 14 ASSQKTEAYNSPLH
TRBJ1-5 TRBV4-1 14 ASSQTPGTDNQPQH
TRBJ1-6 TRBV30 10 AWGQGYSPLH
TRBJ2-5 TRBV5-1 12 ASSLRSGSETQY
TRBJ2-1 TRBV5-1 13 ASSLLAEPYNEQF
TRBJ1-1 TRBV28 10 ASGQVNTEAF
TRBJ1-5 TRBV5-1 14 ASSVGVQGAGQPQH
TRBJ1-3 TRBV3-1/TRBV3-2 12 ASRLTGSGNTIY
TRBJ2-5 TRBV5-4 12 ASSPGGIRETQY
TRBJ2-2 TRBV7-2 14 ASSLALAGGTGELF
TRBJ2-2 TRBV12-3/TRBV12-4 11 ASRRTGPGELF
TRBJ1-3 TRBV5-1 14 ASSLGQGESGNTIY